This is a list of T cell receptor beta chains from one sample in a study of cytomegalovirus exposure and HLA in healthy donors. Measured with immunoSEQ multiplex PCR; TCRdb has only the in-frame clones, and not every one. The table records about 180,000 clones, approximately 84% of them present only once. The sequencing input was PBMCs. Source of these receptors: a girl aged 10 to 17 in good health and CMV-seropositive. Each CDR3 is given with its conserved first and last residue. D genes are given only for firm matches. Not every row has a clone size; where given, it reads once, few, many or a size class.

j_gene,d_gene,v_gene,abundance,CDR3nt,CDR3aa
TRBJ2-7,TRBD2,TRBV7-8,NA,TGTGCCAGCAGCTTAAAGGCCCTAGCGGGGAACTACGAGCAGTACTTC,CASSLKALAGNYEQYF
TRBJ1-1,TRBD1,TRBV15,NA,TGTGCCACCAGCAGACACGCGGACAGGCATGAAGCTTTCTTT,CATSRHADRHEAFF
TRBJ2-3,NA,TRBV27,once,TGTGCCAGCAGTACCGAGGGACAAAGCACAGATACGCAGTATTTT,CASSTEGQSTDTQYF
TRBJ1-5,NA,TRBV6-5,NA,TGTGCCAGCAGCGTCGACAGGAATAGCAATCAGCCCCAGCATTTT,CASSVDRNSNQPQHF
TRBJ1-1,TRBD1,TRBV27,NA,TGTGCCAGCAGTTTAAACAGGGGGGCCACTGAAGCTTTCTTT,CASSLNRGATEAFF
TRBJ2-1,NA,TRBV7-8,NA,TGTGCCAGCAGCTCAGGAGGGGGGGGCCCTTACAATGAGCAGTTCTTC,CASSSGGGGPYNEQFF
TRBJ2-5,TRBD2,TRBV19,NA,TGTGCCAGTAGTGGAGGGGCGGGAGCCCAAGAGACCCAGTACTTC,CASSGGAGAQETQYF
TRBJ1-3,NA,TRBV6-5,NA,TGTGCCAGCAGCCCTAACTCTGGAAACACCATATATTTT,CASSPNSGNTIYF
TRBJ1-4,NA,TRBV15,once,TGTGCCACCAGCAGGGCTGGACAGAGAAAGAATGAAAAACTGTTTTTT,CATSRAGQRKNEKLFF
TRBJ2-5,NA,TRBV5-5,NA,TGTGCCAGCAGGCACGGGTGGTCCGGCTACAACCAAGAGACCCAGTACTTC,CASRHGWSGYNQETQYF
TRBJ1-3,NA,TRBV5-5,NA,TGTGCCAGCAGCTTGTCAGGAAACACCATATATTTT,CASSLSGNTIYF
TRBJ2-7,TRBD2,TRBV5-5,once,TGTGCCAGCAGCTTCCTTTTCCCTAGCGGTTCCTACGAGCAGTACTTC,CASSFLFPSGSYEQYF
TRBJ2-2,NA,TRBV5-4,NA,TGTGCCAGCAGCTTGGGACAGAAGAACACCGGGGAGCTGTTTTTT,CASSLGQKNTGELFF
TRBJ2-5,NA,TRBV7-7,NA,TGTGCTAGCAGCTTTGGGCCCGAAGAGACCCAGTACTTC,CASSFGPEETQYF
TRBJ2-2,NA,TRBV15,NA,TGTGCCACCAGCAGAGAGACGGGGGTAGGAAGGACCGGGGAGCTGTTTTTT,CATSRETGVGRTGELFF
TRBJ2-1,TRBD1,TRBV2,NA,TGTGCCAGCAGTCCACCGGGACAGGGGGCGGGTGAGCAGTTCTTC,CASSPPGQGAGEQFF
TRBJ1-1,NA,TRBV6-1,once,TGTGCCAGCAGTCGACAGTGGGCTCTTAACACTGAAGCTTTCTTT,CASSRQWALNTEAFF
TRBJ1-2,NA,TRBV5-1,NA,TGCGCCAGCAGCTTGGACAGGCAAACCTTCTATGGCTACACCTTC,CASSLDRQTFYGYTF
TRBJ1-4,NA,TRBV15,NA,TGTGCCACCAGCAGAGCGGGGGGTTATAATGAAAAACTGTTTTTT,CATSRAGGYNEKLFF
TRBJ2-5,NA,TRBV10-1,NA,TGCGCCAGCAGTGACACAGGCCCCTGGGAGACCCAGTACTTC,CASSDTGPWETQYF
TRBJ1-1,NA,TRBV6-7,NA,TGTGCCAGCAGACTTCAGGGGAGAAACACTGAAGCTTTCTTT,CASRLQGRNTEAFF
TRBJ1-1,TRBD1,TRBV2,NA,TGTGCCAGCAGTGCCCAGGGGGCTCAGAACACTGAAGCTTTCTTT,CASSAQGAQNTEAFF
TRBJ1-1,TRBD1,TRBV5-4,NA,TGTGCCAGCAGCACGACAGGGTGGGGTGAAGCTTTCTTT,CASSTTGWGEAFF
TRBJ2-3,TRBD2,TRBV5-5,NA,TGTGCCAGCAGCTTGTGGCTAGCGGGGACAGATACGCAGTATTTT,CASSLWLAGTDTQYF
TRBJ2-3,NA,TRBV15,few,TGTGCCACCAGCAACCTCGGCGGGACAGATACGCAGTATTTT,CATSNLGGTDTQYF
TRBJ1-2,TRBD1,TRBV10-2,NA,TGCGCCAGCAGTGAGAGCAGGGGGCAGACAGAGAATGGCTACACCTTC,CASSESRGQTENGYTF
TRBJ2-3,NA,TRBV5-1,NA,TGCGCCAGCAGTTTCGGAGACAGCACAGATACGCAGTATTTT,CASSFGDSTDTQYF
TRBJ2-4,NA,TRBV6-1,NA,TGTGCCAGCAGTGAAGCGCTTCGGGATGCGAAGGTAGCCAAAAACATTCAGTACTTC,CASSEALRDAKVAKNIQYF
TRBJ1-2,NA,TRBV30,few,TGTGCCTGTACAGGTTCCGGCTACACCTTC,CACTGSGYTF
TRBJ1-6,NA,TRBV9,NA,TGTGCCAGCAGCGTAGCTACAGAACAAAATTCACCCCTCCACTTT,CASSVATEQNSPLHF
TRBJ1-1,TRBD1,TRBV6-1,NA,TGTGCCAGCAGTAGACAGGGTCTGAACACTGAAGCTTTCTTT,CASSRQGLNTEAFF
TRBJ2-5,TRBD1,TRBV5-6,NA,TGTGCCAGCAGCTCGTCCGGGACAGGGCCTGGGACCCAGTACTTC,CASSSSGTGPGTQYF
TRBJ2-3,NA,TRBV6-4,NA,TGTGCCAGCAAGTTAAGCGGCACCACAGATACGCAGTATTTT,CASKLSGTTDTQYF
TRBJ1-5,NA,TRBV27,NA,TGTGCCAGCAGTTTATCAGGGGTCGGTCAGCCCCAGCATTTT,CASSLSGVGQPQHF
TRBJ2-3,NA,TRBV2,NA,TGTGCCAGCAGGAGGGGTGGCGGGGGCACAGATACGCAGTATTTT,CASRRGGGGTDTQYF
TRBJ2-1,TRBD1,TRBV9,NA,TGTGCCAGCAGCTCAACTGGGACAGGGGATGAGCAGTTCTTC,CASSSTGTGDEQFF
TRBJ1-2,TRBD1,TRBV18,NA,TGTGCCAGCTCACCAGAGGGACAGCGACTTAACTATGGAGGCTACACCTTC,CASSPEGQRLNYGGYTF
TRBJ2-4,TRBD1,TRBV7-9,NA,TGTGCCAGCAGCCTGGGACAGTACGGGACCAAAAACATTCAGTACTTC,CASSLGQYGTKNIQYF
TRBJ1-1,NA,TRBV10-3,once,TGTGCCATCAATCCAGGGGCGAGGACTGAAGCTTTCTTT,CAINPGARTEAFF
TRBJ2-1,NA,TRBV7-6,NA,TGTGCCAGCAGCTTAGCAGCCCCCCAGGGAACTGAGCAGTTCTTC,CASSLAAPQGTEQFF
TRBJ1-3,NA,TRBV7-9,NA,TGTGCCAGCAGCTCTCAACCGGCGGGCACCATATATTTT,CASSSQPAGTIYF
TRBJ1-1,NA,TRBV28,once,TGTGCCAGCAGCACCTCCACGGGGTTCATGAACACTGAAGCTTTCTTT,CASSTSTGFMNTEAFF
TRBJ1-2,NA,TRBV27,NA,TGTGCCAGCAGTCGGACAGACAACTATGGCTACACCTTC,CASSRTDNYGYTF
TRBJ2-2,NA,TRBV2,NA,TGTGCCAGCAGCCTTATTGTGGGGGGGCGAACCGGGGAGCTGTTTTTT,CASSLIVGGRTGELFF
TRBJ2-7,TRBD2,TRBV13,NA,TGTGCCAGCAGCACTAGACTAGCGGGGAACTCCTACGAGCAGTACTTC,CASSTRLAGNSYEQYF
TRBJ2-7,NA,TRBV29-1,NA,TGCAGCGTTGAGGCTCGCGACAGACCGCGGGAGCAGTACTTC,CSVEARDRPREQYF
TRBJ2-7,NA,TRBV2,NA,TGTGCCAGCAGTGAACGAGCCTTGGTCTCCTACGAGCAGTACTTC,CASSERALVSYEQYF
TRBJ2-7,TRBD1,TRBV23-1,NA,TGCGCCAGCAGTCAATCGGGGACAGGGGACAATAAACTCTACGAGCAGTACTTC,CASSQSGTGDNKLYEQYF
TRBJ1-5,NA,TRBV5-1,NA,TGCGCCAGCAGCTTGGGAGTTGAGAGCAATCAGCCCCAGCATTTT,CASSLGVESNQPQHF
TRBJ1-2,NA,TRBV6-1,NA,TGTGCCAGCCGACAGACTAACTATGGCTACACCTTC,CASRQTNYGYTF
TRBJ1-4,NA,TRBV9,NA,TGTGCCAGCAGTTGGGCTGCAACTAATGAAAAACTGTTTTTT,CASSWAATNEKLFF
TRBJ2-7,NA,TRBV7-9,few,TGTGCCAGCAGCACACCACAGAGCTACGAGCAGTACTTC,CASSTPQSYEQYF
TRBJ2-3,TRBD2,TRBV6-5,NA,TGTGCAGCGGGGTTTCCGACCTCTAGCACAGATACGCAGTATTTT,CAAGFPTSSTDTQYF
TRBJ1-2,NA,TRBV25-1,NA,TGTGCCAGCAGTGAATTTGAGGGTCGGGGCTATGGCTACACCTTC,CASSEFEGRGYGYTF
TRBJ2-2,NA,TRBV7-3,NA,TGTGCCAGCAGCTACTTGAGCGGGGAGCTGTTTTTT,CASSYLSGELFF
TRBJ1-2,TRBD1,TRBV19,NA,TGTGCCAGTACCCCGGCGGACAGGGTCTATGGCTACACCTTC,CASTPADRVYGYTF
TRBJ2-5,NA,TRBV9,few,TGTGCCAGCAGCATCAGAGGCGGAGAGACCCAGTACTTC,CASSIRGGETQYF
TRBJ2-1,TRBD1,TRBV5-1,NA,TGCGCCAGCAGCATCCCCACAGGGGGAAAGTACAATGAGCAGTTCTTC,CASSIPTGGKYNEQFF
TRBJ1-2,TRBD1,TRBV7-4,NA,TGTGCCAGCAGCTTGGTCCGAGACAGGGGGCCCCCCCCCTATGGCTACACCTTC,CASSLVRDRGPPPYGYTF
TRBJ2-7,NA,TRBV19,NA,TGTGCCAGTAGTATTAGCACAGGGGAGGCCTACGAGCAGTACTTC,CASSISTGEAYEQYF